This T cell receptor beta chain was identified during a study of T cells in Graves' hyperthyroidism and ophthalmopathy. Findings of the study overall: Most thyroid clonotypes that were expanded above 0.001 also turned up in blood.

A note on this clonotype: Its antigen is unknown.

Regions amplified from RNA transcripts were the TCR beta CDR3 regions. HTBI primers drove first-round RT-PCR of the TCR CDR3. Each CDR3 protein is one row after TCRdb ran MiXCR on the multiplex PCR reads. The profile shows 600,000 or so distinct CDR3 sequences, more than 13% of them singletons. Between the trimmed V and J ends, which lost 3 bases and 1 base, there was a span of 12 bases. The length of the CDR3 is 15 residues. Looked up from germline, CDR1 is SGHVS and CDR2 is FNYEAQ. The chain has TRBV7-6 and TRBJ1-1; tentatively, D is TRBD1 (6 bases). Sequences were obtained from blood. The sequence was obtained from a woman aged 18-29 years with Graves' ophthalmopathy. CDR3 amino acids: CASSFAGVGNTEAFF. CDR3 nucleotide sequence: TGTGCCAGCAGCTTTGCAGGGGTCGGGAACACTGAAGCTTTCTTT.